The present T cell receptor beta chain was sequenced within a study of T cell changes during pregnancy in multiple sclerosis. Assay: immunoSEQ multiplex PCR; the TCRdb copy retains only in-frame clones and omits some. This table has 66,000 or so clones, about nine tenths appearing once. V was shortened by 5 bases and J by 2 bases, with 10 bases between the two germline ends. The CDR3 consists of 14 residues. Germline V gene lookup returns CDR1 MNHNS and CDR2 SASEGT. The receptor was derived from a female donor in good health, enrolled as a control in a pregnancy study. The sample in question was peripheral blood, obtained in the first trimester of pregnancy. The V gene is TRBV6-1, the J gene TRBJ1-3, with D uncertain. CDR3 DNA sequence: TGTGCCAGCAGTCACGGGGAGACTGGAAACACCATATATTTT. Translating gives CASSHGETGNTIYF.